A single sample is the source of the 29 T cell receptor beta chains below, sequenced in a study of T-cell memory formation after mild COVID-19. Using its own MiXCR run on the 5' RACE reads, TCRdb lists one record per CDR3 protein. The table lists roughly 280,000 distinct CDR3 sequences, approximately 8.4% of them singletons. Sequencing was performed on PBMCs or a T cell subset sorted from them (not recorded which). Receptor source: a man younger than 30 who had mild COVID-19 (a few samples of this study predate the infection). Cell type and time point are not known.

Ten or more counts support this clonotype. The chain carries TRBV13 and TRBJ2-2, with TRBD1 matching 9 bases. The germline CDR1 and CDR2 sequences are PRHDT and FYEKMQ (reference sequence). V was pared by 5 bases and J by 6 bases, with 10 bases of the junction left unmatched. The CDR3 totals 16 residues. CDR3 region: CASSDYRGPAPGELFF. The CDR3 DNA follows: TGTGCCAGCAGCGATTACAGGGGGCCCGCCCCCGGGGAGCTGTTTTTT.

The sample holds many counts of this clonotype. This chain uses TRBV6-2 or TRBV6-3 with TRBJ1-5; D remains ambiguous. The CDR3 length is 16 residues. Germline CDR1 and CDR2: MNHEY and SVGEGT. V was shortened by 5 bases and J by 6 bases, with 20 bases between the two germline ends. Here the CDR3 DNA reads TGTGCCAGCAGTACCGGAGTGGTGGGGTACGGTCAGCCCCAGCATTTT. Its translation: CASSTGVVGYGQPQHF.

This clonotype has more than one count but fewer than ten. The CDR3 protein is CASSIRTEGTEAFF. The CDR3 bases are TGTGCCAGCAGTATTCGGACAGAGGGCACTGAAGCTTTCTTT. This chain links TRBV7-2 with TRBJ1-1, with a tentative D call TRBD1 (6 bases). Germline CDR1 reads SGHTA; CDR2 reads FQGNSA. V was clipped by 6 bases and J by 4 bases, with 15 bases between them. The CDR3 consists of 14 residues.

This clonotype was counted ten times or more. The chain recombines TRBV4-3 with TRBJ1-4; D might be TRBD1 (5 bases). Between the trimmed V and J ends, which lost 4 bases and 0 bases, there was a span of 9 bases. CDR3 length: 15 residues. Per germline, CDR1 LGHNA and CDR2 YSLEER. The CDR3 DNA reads TGCGCCAGCAGCCCCCTCAGGGCAACTAATGAAAAACTGTTTTTT. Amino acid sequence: CASSPLRATNEKLFF.

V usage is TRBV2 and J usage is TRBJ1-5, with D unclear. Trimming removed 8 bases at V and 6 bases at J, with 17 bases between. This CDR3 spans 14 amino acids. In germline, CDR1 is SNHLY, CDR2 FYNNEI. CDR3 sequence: CASAPFIAGQPQHF. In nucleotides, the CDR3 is TGTGCCAGCGCCCCCTTCATCGCCGGTCAGCCCCAGCATTTT.

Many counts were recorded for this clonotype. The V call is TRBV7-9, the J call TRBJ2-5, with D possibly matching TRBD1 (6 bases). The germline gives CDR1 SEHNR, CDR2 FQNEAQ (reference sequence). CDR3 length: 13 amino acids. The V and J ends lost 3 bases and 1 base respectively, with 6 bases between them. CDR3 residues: CASSLDSQETQYF. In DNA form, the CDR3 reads TGTGCCAGCAGCTTGGACAGCCAAGAGACCCAGTACTTC.

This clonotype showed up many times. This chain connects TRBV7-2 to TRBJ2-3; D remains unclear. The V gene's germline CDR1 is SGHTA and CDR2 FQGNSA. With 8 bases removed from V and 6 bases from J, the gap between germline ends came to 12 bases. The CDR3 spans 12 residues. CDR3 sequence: CASSSYTDTQYF. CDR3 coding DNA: TGTGCCAGCTCATCATATACTGATACGCAGTATTTT.

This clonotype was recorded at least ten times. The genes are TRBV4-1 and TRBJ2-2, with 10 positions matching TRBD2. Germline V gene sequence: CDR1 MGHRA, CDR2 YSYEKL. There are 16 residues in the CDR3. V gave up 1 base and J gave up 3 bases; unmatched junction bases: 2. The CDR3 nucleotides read TGCGCCAGCAGCCAAGTAGGACTAGCGGACACCGGGGAGCTGTTTTTT. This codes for CASSQVGLADTGELFF.

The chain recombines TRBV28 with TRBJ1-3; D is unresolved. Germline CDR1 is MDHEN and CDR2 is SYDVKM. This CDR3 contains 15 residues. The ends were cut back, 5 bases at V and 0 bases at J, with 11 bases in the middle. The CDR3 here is CASSPPVISGNTIYF. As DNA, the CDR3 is TGTGCCAGCAGTCCCCCCGTGATCTCTGGAAACACCATATATTTT.

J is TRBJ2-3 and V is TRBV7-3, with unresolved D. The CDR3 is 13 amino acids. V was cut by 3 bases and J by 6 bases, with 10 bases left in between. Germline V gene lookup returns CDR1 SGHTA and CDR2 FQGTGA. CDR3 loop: CASSFGGGDTQYF. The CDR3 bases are TGTGCCAGCAGCTTTGGTGGTGGCGATACGCAGTATTTT.

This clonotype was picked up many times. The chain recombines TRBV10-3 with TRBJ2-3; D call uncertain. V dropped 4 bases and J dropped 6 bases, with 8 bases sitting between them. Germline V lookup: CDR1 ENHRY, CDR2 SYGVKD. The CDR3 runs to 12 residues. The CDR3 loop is CAISASSDTQYF. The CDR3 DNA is TGTGCCATCAGTGCCAGCTCGGATACGCAGTATTTT.

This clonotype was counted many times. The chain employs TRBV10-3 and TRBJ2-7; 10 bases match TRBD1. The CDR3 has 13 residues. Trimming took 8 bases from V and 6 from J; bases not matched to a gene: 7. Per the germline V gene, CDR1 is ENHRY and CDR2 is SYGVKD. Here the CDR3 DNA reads TGTGCCATCGGTGGGACAGGGGAAGGCGAGCAGTACTTC. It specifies CAIGGTGEGEQYF.

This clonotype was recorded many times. The chain's CDR3 is CSARGLAEYNEQFF. CDR3 DNA: TGCAGTGCTAGAGGACTAGCGGAATACAATGAGCAGTTCTTC. J is TRBJ2-1 and V is TRBV20-1, with 9 bases identical to TRBD2. The CDR3 extends over 14 amino acids. From germline, CDR1 is DFQATT and CDR2 SNEGSKA (reference sequence). Germline trimming cut 1 base from V and 4 bases from J; bases unmatched to any gene: 2.

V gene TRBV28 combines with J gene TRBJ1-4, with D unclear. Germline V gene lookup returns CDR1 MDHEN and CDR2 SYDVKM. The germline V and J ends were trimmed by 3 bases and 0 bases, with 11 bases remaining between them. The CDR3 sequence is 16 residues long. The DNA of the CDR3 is TGTGCCAGCAGTTTCTACGCAGCTGCAACTAATGAAAAACTGTTTTTT. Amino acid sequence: CASSFYAAATNEKLFF.

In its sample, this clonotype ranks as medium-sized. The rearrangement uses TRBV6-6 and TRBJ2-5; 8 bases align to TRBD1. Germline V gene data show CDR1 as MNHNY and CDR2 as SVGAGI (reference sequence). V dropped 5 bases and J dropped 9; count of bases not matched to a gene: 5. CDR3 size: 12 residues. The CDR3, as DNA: TGTGCCAGCAGTGCAGGGGGCGGGTCCCAGTACTTC. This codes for CASSAGGGSQYF.

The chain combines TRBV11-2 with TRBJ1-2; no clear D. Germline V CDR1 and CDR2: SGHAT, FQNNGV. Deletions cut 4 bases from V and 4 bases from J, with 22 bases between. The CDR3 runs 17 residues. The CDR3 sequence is CASSSFRAGGSTYGYTF. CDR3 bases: TGTGCCAGCAGCTCGTTCCGTGCGGGAGGCTCGACCTATGGCTACACCTTC.

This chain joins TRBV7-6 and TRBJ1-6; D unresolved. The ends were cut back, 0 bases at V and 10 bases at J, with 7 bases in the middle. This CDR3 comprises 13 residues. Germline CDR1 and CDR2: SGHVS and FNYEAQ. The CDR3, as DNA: TGTGCCAGCAGCTTAGCGGAGGGATCACCCCTCCACTTT. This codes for CASSLAEGSPLHF.

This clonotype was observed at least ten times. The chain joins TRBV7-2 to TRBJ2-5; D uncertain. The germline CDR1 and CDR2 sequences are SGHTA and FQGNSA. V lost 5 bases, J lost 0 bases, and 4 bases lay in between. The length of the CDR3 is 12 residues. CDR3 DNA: TGTGCCAGCAGCGGGTACCAAGAGACCCAGTACTTC. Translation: CASSGYQETQYF.

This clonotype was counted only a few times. CDR3 region: CASTSGHPNTDTQYF. The CDR3 DNA is TGCGCCAGCACCAGCGGGCACCCTAACACAGATACGCAGTATTTT. The genes are TRBV5-1 and TRBJ2-3; TRBD2 is a possible D gene (6 bases). The CDR3 has 15 amino acids. CDR1 is SGHRS, CDR2 YFSETQ, per germline. With 6 bases removed from V and 2 bases from J, the gap between germline ends came to 16 bases. Full variable domain (rest looked up from reference TRBV5-1 and TRBJ2-3): KAGVTQTPRYLIKTRGQQVTLSCSPISGHRSVSWYQQTPGQGLQFLFEYFSETQRNKGNFPGRFSGRQFSNSRSEMNVSTLELGDSALYLCASTSGHPNTDTQYFGPGTRLTVL.

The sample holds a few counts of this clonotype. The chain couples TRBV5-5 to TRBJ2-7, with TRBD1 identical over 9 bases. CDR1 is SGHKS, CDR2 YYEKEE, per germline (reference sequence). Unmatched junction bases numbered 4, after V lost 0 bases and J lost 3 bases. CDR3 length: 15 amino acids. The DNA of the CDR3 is TGTGCCAGCAGCTTGGAGGGACAGGGTTTCTACGAGCAGTACGTC. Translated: CASSLEGQGFYEQYV.

The CDR3 DNA reads as TGTGCCAGCAGTTCCCCGAGGAGCGGGGGGATTAGGGATGAGCAGTTCTTC. This sequence encodes CASSSPRSGGIRDEQFF. The J gene is TRBJ2-1, the V gene TRBV6-5, with 9 bases fitting TRBD2. The CDR3 totals 17 residues. The J segment lost 8 bases and the V segment lost 4 bases, leaving 15 bases of the junction unmatched. Germline-derived CDR1 and CDR2 are MNHEY and SVGAGI.

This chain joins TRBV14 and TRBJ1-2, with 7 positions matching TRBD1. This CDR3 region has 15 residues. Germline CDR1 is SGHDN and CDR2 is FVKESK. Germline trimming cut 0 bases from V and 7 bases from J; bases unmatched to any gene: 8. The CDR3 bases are TGTGCCAGCAGCCAAGATTGGGAGGGGGCCCTTGGCTACACCTTC. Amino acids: CASSQDWEGALGYTF.

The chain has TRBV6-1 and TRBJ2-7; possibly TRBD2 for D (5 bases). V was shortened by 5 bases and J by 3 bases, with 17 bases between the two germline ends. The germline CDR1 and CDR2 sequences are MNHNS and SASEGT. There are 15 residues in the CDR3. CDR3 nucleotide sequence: TGTGCCAGCAGTTGGACGCCGGGGTTGTACTACGAGCAGTACTTC. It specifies CASSWTPGLYYEQYF.

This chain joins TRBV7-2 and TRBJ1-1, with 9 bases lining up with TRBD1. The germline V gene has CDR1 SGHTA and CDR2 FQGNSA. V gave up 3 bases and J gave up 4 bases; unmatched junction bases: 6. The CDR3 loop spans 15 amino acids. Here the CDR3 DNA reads TGTGCCAGCAGCTTTGGGGGACAGGGATTCACTGAAGCTTTCTTT. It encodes CASSFGGQGFTEAFF.

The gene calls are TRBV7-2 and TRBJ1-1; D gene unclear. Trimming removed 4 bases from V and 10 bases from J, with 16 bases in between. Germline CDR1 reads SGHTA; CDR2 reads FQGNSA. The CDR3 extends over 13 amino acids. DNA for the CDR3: TGTGCCAGCAGCTCCGATCTGATAAAGGGAGCTTTCTTT. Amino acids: CASSSDLIKGAFF.

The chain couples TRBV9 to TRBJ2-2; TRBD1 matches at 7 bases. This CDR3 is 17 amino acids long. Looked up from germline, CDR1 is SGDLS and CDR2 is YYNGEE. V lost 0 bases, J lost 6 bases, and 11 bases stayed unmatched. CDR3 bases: TGTGCCAGCAGCGTAGGAGGGGGCTTGCGTGGCGCCGGGGAGCTGTTTTTT. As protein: CASSVGGGLRGAGELFF.

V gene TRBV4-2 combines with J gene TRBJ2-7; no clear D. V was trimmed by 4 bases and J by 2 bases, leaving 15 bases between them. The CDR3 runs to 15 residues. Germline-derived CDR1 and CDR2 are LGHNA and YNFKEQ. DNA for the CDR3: TGTGCCAGCAGCCGAGAGGCTACAGTAACCTACGAGCAGTACTTC. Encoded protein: CASSREATVTYEQYF.

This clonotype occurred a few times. The CDR3 DNA reads as TGTGCCAGCAGCTTGGGGCGGGGGGCCACCGATACGCAGTATTTT. It is translated as CASSLGRGATDTQYF. The chain joins TRBV7-3 to TRBJ2-3, with 8 bases matching TRBD2. Unmatched junction bases numbered 8, after V lost 3 bases and J lost 6 bases. The CDR3 extends over 15 amino acids. Germline CDR1 reads SGHTA; CDR2 reads FQGTGA. The variable domain in full, completed from reference TRBV7-3 and TRBJ2-3, reads GAGVSQTPSNKVTEKGKYVELRCDPISGHTALYWYRQSLGQGPEFLIYFQGTGAADDSGLPNDRFFAVRPEGSVSTLKIQRTERGDSAVYLCASSLGRGATDTQYFGPGTRLTVL.

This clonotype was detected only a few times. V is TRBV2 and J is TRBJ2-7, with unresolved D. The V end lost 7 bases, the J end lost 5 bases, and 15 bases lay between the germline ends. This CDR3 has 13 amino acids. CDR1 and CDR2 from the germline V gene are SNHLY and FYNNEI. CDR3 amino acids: CASTTDTVNEQYF. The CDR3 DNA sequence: TGTGCCAGCACCACAGACACGGTAAACGAGCAGTACTTC.